This T cell receptor beta chain originates from a study of radiotherapy plus CTLA-4 blockade in lung cancer. Whole-study findings and limits: Clones of tumor-derived TCRs expanded in blood after radiotherapy plus ipilimumab.

The assay was immunoSEQ multiplex PCR, and TCRdb's table has in-frame clones only and misses some. This sample has about 38,000 clones; about three quarters occur once, and the top ten carry about 8.1%. J lost 3 bases, V lost 1 base, and 4 bases had no gene match. This CDR3 region has 14 residues. CDR1 and CDR2 from the germline V gene are SQVTM and ANQGSEA. Notes on this clone: What it recognizes is unknown.

The chain is built from TRBV29-1 and TRBJ1-1; 8 positions agree with TRBD1. This TCR was sampled from a human donor with non-small cell lung cancer who had stable disease on radiotherapy plus ipilimumab. The sample consisted of peripheral blood, taken from a patient treated with radiotherapy plus ipilimumab. The CDR3 sequence is CSVEVGQDYTEAFF. In nucleotides, the CDR3 is TGCAGCGTTGAAGTGGGACAGGATTACACTGAAGCTTTCTTT. Looking up the rest from reference TRBV29-1 and TRBJ1-1 gives the full variable domain: SAVISQKPSRDICQRGTSLTIQCQVDSQVTMMFWYRQQPGQSLTLIATANQGSEATYESGFVIDKFPISRPNLTFSTLTVSNMSPEDSSIYLCSVEVGQDYTEAFFGQGTRLTVV.